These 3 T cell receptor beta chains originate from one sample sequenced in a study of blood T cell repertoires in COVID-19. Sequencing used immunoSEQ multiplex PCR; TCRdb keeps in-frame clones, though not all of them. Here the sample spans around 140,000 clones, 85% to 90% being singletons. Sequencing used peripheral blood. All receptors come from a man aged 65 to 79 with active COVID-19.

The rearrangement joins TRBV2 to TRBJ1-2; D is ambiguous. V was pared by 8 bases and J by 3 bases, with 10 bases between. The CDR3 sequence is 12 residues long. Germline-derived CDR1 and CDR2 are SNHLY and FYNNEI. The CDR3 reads CASAEGYYGYTF. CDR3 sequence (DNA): TGTGCCAGCGCGGAGGGCTACTATGGCTACACCTTC.

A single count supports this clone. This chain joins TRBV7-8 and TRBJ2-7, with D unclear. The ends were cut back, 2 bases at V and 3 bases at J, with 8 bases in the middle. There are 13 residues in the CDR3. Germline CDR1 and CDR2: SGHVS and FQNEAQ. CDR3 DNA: TGTGCCAGCAGCTTACAACTACTCTACGAGCAGTACTTC. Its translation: CASSLQLLYEQYF.

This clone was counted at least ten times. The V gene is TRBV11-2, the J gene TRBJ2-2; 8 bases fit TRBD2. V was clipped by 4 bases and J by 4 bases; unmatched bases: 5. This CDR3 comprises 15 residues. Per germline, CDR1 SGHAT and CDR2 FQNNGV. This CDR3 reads CASSSFRGGTGELFF. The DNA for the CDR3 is TGTGCCAGCAGCTCCTTCCGGGGGGGCACCGGGGAGCTGTTTTTT.